The rows below give T cell receptor beta chains drawn from one sample of a study of T cell changes during pregnancy in multiple sclerosis. TCRdb's copy holds only in-frame clones and misses some; the assay was immunoSEQ multiplex PCR. This sample has about 59,000 clones, with about 92% found just once. Sequencing used peripheral blood, obtained in the third trimester of pregnancy. The receptor source for this set is a female donor in good health, enrolled as a control in a pregnancy study. The CDR3 runs from the conserved cysteine through the conserved F or W. Fields, in order: V gene, clone size, D gene, J gene, CDR3 DNA, CDR3 protein. D genes are given only for firm matches. Clone size appears in some rows only: once, few, many, or a class for an expanded clone.

V: TRBV12-5; size: .; D: TRBD2; J: TRBJ2-1; DNA: TGTGCTAGTGGTTTGTTTCCAGCGGGGGGGTTTTATGAGCAGTTCTTC; CDR3: CASGLFPAGGFYEQFF
V: TRBV5-4; size: .; D: TRBD2; J: TRBJ2-7; DNA: TGTGCCAGCAGCTTGACTAGCGGGAGCTACGAGCAGTACTTC; CDR3: CASSLTSGSYEQYF
V: TRBV14; size: .; D: TRBD1; J: TRBJ1-1; DNA: TGTGCCAGCAGCCGGTCGAGGGGGCAGTCTGAAGCTTTCTTT; CDR3: CASSRSRGQSEAFF
V: TRBV5-4; size: .; D: .; J: TRBJ2-7; DNA: TGTGCCAGCAGCTTGGACAGGGACTCCTACGAGCAGTACTTC; CDR3: CASSLDRDSYEQYF
V: TRBV4-1; size: .; D: .; J: TRBJ2-1; DNA: TGCGCCAGCAGCCAACCCACTAGGAGCAATGAGCAGTTCTTC; CDR3: CASSQPTRSNEQFF
V: TRBV2; size: .; D: .; J: TRBJ2-5; DNA: TGTGCCAGCAGGGGGGGACAGATCCAAGAGACCCAGTACTTC; CDR3: CASRGGQIQETQYF
V: TRBV18; size: .; D: TRBD1; J: TRBJ1-3; DNA: TGTGCCAGCTCACCCCAAGGACAGGGGGGGAACACCATATATTTT; CDR3: CASSPQGQGGNTIYF
V: TRBV7-9; size: .; D: .; J: TRBJ1-5; DNA: TGTGCCAGCAGCTCCGAGGTGGGAGATCAGCCCCAGCATTTT; CDR3: CASSSEVGDQPQHF
V: TRBV29-1; size: few; D: TRBD1; J: TRBJ1-1; DNA: TGCAGCGTCCTCCGGGACAGGGGGATGTACACTGAAGCTTTCTTT; CDR3: CSVLRDRGMYTEAFF
V: TRBV15; size: .; D: .; J: TRBJ2-1; DNA: TGTGCCACCAGCAGAATCCCGATCGGGGAGGCTAATGAGCAGTTCTTC; CDR3: CATSRIPIGEANEQFF
V: TRBV19; size: .; D: .; J: TRBJ1-6; DNA: TGTGCCAGTAGTCGCTTAGGACAGAATAATTCACCCCTCCACTTT; CDR3: CASSRLGQNNSPLHF
V: TRBV27; size: .; D: TRBD1; J: TRBJ1-1; DNA: TGTGCCAGCAGTTCTTTCTACCGGGACAGTAACACTGAAGCTTTCTTT; CDR3: CASSSFYRDSNTEAFF
V: TRBV19; size: .; D: .; J: TRBJ2-3; DNA: TGTGCCAGTAGTTTCCGGAGGGGAGCGAGGCCAGATACGCAGTATTTT; CDR3: CASSFRRGARPDTQYF
V: TRBV5-1; size: .; D: TRBD2; J: TRBJ2-3; DNA: TGCGCCAGCAGCTCCGGCGGGGGAATGGGCACAGATACGCAGTATTTT; CDR3: CASSSGGGMGTDTQYF
V: TRBV10-3; size: once; D: .; J: TRBJ2-1; DNA: TGTGCCATCAGTGAGTCGGCCAGCGACGTCTACAATGAGCAGTTCTTC; CDR3: CAISESASDVYNEQFF
V: TRBV7-6; size: once; D: TRBD2; J: TRBJ2-1; DNA: TGTGCCAGCAGCTCCCAACTAGCGAATGAGCAGTTCTTC; CDR3: CASSSQLANEQFF
V: TRBV9; size: .; D: TRBD1; J: TRBJ1-4; DNA: TGTGCCAGCAGCCCCGGACAGGGGGCATCTCCGTTGTCGAGGGAAAAACTGTTTTTT; CDR3: CASSPGQGASPLSREKLFF
V: TRBV2; size: .; D: TRBD1; J: TRBJ1-4; DNA: TGTGCCAGCAGTGAACAGGGGGCGCTTGGTGAAAAACTGTTTTTT; CDR3: CASSEQGALGEKLFF
V: TRBV12-5; size: .; D: TRBD1; J: TRBJ1-2; DNA: TGTGCTAGTGGTTCCGGACAGGGGGCGGATGGCTACACCTTC; CDR3: CASGSGQGADGYTF
V: TRBV30; size: once; D: .; J: TRBJ1-2; DNA: TGTGCCTGGAGTGTAACAGATTATGGCTACACCTTC; CDR3: CAWSVTDYGYTF
V: TRBV18; size: .; D: TRBD1; J: TRBJ1-1; DNA: TGTGCCAGCTCACCAGAAGACAGGGGATACACTGAAGCTTTCTTT; CDR3: CASSPEDRGYTEAFF
V: TRBV25-1; size: .; D: .; J: TRBJ2-1; DNA: TGTGCCAGCAGTGAATCACGGGGGTTGATCGATGAGCAGTTCTTC; CDR3: CASSESRGLIDEQFF
V: TRBV27; size: few; D: TRBD1; J: TRBJ1-5; DNA: TGTGCCAGCAGTCTACAGGGGGGGTTTCAGCCCCAGCATTTT; CDR3: CASSLQGGFQPQHF
V: TRBV11-2; size: .; D: TRBD1; J: TRBJ1-3; DNA: TGTGCCAGCAGCTTAGGGACAGGGGCCCCTGGAAACACCATATATTTT; CDR3: CASSLGTGAPGNTIYF
V: TRBV5-1; size: .; D: TRBD1; J: TRBJ2-7; DNA: TGCGCCAGCAGTACAGGGGGCTCCCCCTACGAGCAGTACTTC; CDR3: CASSTGGSPYEQYF